This note documents a single T cell receptor (beta chain) sequence. These data are taken from a study of cytomegalovirus exposure and HLA in healthy donors. The CDR3 length is 14 residues. The V gene's germline CDR1 is MNHEY and CDR2 SMNVEV (reference sequence). The ends lost 5 bases at V and 10 bases at J; junction bases unmatched: 7. In the PCR, 60 Vbeta and 13 Jbeta primers were used. Libraries were prepared by immunoSEQ multiplex PCR; TCRdb keeps only in-frame clonotypes and omits some of them. The sample includes approximately 100,000 clones, 50% to 65% of them seen just once. The V call is TRBV27, the J call TRBJ1-6; 8 nucleotides align to TRBD1. Sequences were obtained from PBMCs. The receptor was isolated from a man younger than 40 in good health and CMV-seropositive. The CDR3 DNA reads as TGTGCCAGCAGTCCGGACAGGGCTGGCTCACCCCTCCACTTT. It translates to CASSPDRAGSPLHF.